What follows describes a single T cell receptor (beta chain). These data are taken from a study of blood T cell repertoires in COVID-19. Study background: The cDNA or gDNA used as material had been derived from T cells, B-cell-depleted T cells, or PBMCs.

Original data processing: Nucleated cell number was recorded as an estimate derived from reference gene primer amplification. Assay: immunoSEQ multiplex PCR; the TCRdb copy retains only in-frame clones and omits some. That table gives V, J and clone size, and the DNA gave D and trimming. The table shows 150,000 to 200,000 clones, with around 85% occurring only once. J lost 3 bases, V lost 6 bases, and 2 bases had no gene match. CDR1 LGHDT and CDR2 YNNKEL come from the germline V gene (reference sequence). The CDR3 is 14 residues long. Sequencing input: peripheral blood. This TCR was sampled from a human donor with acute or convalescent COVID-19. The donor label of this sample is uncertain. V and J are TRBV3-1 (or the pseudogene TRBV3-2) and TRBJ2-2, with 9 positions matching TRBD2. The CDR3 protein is CASRAGGHTGELFF. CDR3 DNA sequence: TGTGCCAGCAGAGCGGGGGGACACACCGGGGAGCTGTTTTTT.